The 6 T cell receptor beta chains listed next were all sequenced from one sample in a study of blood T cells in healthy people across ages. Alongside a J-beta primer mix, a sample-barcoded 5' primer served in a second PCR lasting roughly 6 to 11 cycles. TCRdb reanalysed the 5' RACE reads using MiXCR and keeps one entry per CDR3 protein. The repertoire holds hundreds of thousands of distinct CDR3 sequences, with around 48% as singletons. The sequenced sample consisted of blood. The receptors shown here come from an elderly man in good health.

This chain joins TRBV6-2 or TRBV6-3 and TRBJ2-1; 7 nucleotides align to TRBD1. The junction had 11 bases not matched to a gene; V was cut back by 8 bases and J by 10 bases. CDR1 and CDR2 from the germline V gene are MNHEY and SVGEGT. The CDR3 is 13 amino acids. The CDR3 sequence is CASSSLDRNEQFF. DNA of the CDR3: TGTGCCAGCTCCTCATTGGACAGGAACGAGCAGTTCTTC.

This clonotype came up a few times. The CDR3 region is CAISPGQGKYF. CDR3 DNA sequence: TGTGCCATCAGCCCCGGACAGGGGAAGTACTTC. This sequence joins TRBV10-3 and TRBJ2-7; 9 bases fit TRBD1. With 6 bases clipped from V and 11 bases from J, the junction kept 5 bases outside the gene matches. Germline CDR1 and CDR2: ENHRY and SYGVKD. This CDR3 has 11 amino acids.

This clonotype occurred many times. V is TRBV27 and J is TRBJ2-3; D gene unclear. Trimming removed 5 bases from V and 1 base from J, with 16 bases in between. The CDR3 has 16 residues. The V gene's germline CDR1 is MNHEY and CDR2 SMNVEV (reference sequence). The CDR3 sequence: CASSPRPPLRTDTQYF. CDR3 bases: TGTGCCAGCAGTCCGAGGCCACCCCTTCGCACAGATACGCAGTATTTT.

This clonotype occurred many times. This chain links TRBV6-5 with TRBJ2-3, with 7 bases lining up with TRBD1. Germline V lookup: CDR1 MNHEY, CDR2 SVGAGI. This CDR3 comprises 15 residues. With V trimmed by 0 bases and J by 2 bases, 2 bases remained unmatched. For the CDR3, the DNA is TGTGCCAGCAGTTACTCACAGGGGCCCACAGATACGCAGTATTTT. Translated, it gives CASSYSQGPTDTQYF.

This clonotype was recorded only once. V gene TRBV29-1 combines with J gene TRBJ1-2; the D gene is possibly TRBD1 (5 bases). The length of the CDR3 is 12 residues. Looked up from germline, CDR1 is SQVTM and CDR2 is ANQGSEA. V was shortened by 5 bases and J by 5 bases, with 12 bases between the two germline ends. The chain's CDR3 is CSVREGRYGYTF. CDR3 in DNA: TGCAGCGTTCGCGAGGGGCGATATGGCTACACCTTC.

CDR3 in DNA: TGTGCCAGCAGCCAAGATACGGAGACCCAGTACTTC. Translated, it gives CASSQDTETQYF. The V and J genes are TRBV4-2 and TRBJ2-5; D is undetermined. Germline V gene data show CDR1 as LGHNA and CDR2 as YNFKEQ. This CDR3 spans 12 amino acids. V lost 0 bases, J lost 5 bases, and 4 bases lay in between.